These T cell receptor beta chains were read from a single sample in a study of vaccination and CD4 T cells after COVID-19. No antigen has been identified for these receptors. TCRdb processed the PCR reads anew with MiXCR; each CDR3 protein has one entry. The sample records 11,000 to 15,000 distinct CDR3 sequences, approximately 30% being singletons. The source was CD4+ T cells from blood, cultured in vitro, collected after SARS-CoV-2 vaccination. The receptors shown here come from a human donor who had recovered from COVID-19. The CDR3 runs from the conserved cysteine through the conserved F or W. The D gene is left open where the match is weak. Part of the rows lack a size; the others show once, few, many or a class for expanded clones.

size	D	V	J	CDR3	DNA
.	.	TRBV12-3/TRBV12-4	TRBJ2-5	CASSLRPSGGQGTQYF	TGTGCCAGCAGTCTCCGACCGAGTGGGGGCCAGGGGACCCAGTACTTC
few	TRBD1	TRBV18	TRBJ1-1	CASSLIQGAEAFF	TGTGCCAGCTCACTCATACAGGGGGCTGAAGCTTTCTTT
few	TRBD1	TRBV29-1	TRBJ1-5	CSVRQGNNQPQHF	TGCAGCGTTAGACAGGGTAACAATCAGCCCCAGCATTTT
.	.	TRBV15	TRBJ2-5	CASSSEGSETQYF	TGTGCCAGCAGCAGCGAGGGGTCTGAGACCCAGTACTTC
.	.	TRBV2	TRBJ1-2	CVGGTAAKFNYGYTF	TGTGTTGGGGGGACCGCGGCCAAATTTAACTATGGCTACACCTTC
.	TRBD2	TRBV27	TRBJ2-1	CASSLRATSGSPSEQFF	TGTGCCAGCAGTTTACGGGCGACTAGCGGGAGCCCTAGTGAGCAGTTCTTC
few	.	TRBV20-1	TRBJ1-1	CSARRGGQEHFF	TGCAGTGCTAGGAGGGGGGGGCAGGAACATTTCTTT
few	.	TRBV11-2	TRBJ1-1	CASSLGGNTEAFF	TGTGCCAGCAGCCTCGGGGGAAACACTGAAGCTTTCTTT
.	.	TRBV6-5	TRBJ2-2	CASSSLGLNTGELFF	TGTGCCAGCAGTTCCCTGGGCCTGAACACCGGGGAGCTGTTTTTT
few	.	TRBV20-1	TRBJ1-2	CSARQASRADYGYTF	TGCAGTGCTAGGCAGGCCTCTCGGGCCGACTATGGCTACACCTTC
.	.	TRBV20-1	TRBJ2-7	CSAKGPGFHEQYF	TGCAGTGCGAAAGGCCCGGGGTTCCACGAGCAGTACTTC
few	.	TRBV7-2	TRBJ2-5	CASSSHWREGAHETQYF	TGTGCCAGCAGCTCCCACTGGAGGGAGGGGGCGCATGAGACCCAGTACTTC
.	TRBD1	TRBV6-2/TRBV6-3	TRBJ2-1	CASRRDRVYNEQFF	TGTGCCAGCCGCCGGGACAGGGTGTACAATGAGCAGTTCTTC
.	TRBD1	TRBV2	TRBJ2-5	CASSDTGDRLETQYF	TGTGCCAGCAGTGACACCGGGGACAGATTGGAGACCCAGTACTTC
few	.	TRBV7-9	TRBJ1-5	CASSADSVQPQHF	TGTGCCAGCAGCGCGGACAGTGTGCAGCCCCAGCATTTT
few	.	TRBV7-9	TRBJ1-1	CASSNSNTEAFF	TGTGCCAGCAGCAACAGTAACACTGAAGCTTTCTTT
.	.	TRBV19	TRBJ2-5	CASSISETQYF	TGTGCCAGTAGTATCTCAGAGACCCAGTACTTC
.	TRBD1	TRBV6-1	TRBJ1-1	CATRAGGVMTEAFF	TGTGCCACCCGGGCAGGGGGCGTTATGACTGAAGCTTTCTTT
.	.	TRBV10-2	TRBJ1-5	CVSRDPNQPQHF	TGCGTCAGCAGAGACCCGAATCAGCCCCAGCATTTT
few	.	TRBV20-1	TRBJ1-5	CSARALNQPQHF	TGCAGTGCCCGGGCGTTAAATCAGCCCCAGCATTTT
.	.	TRBV24-1	TRBJ1-2	CATSDKSEPNFGYTF	TGTGCCACCAGTGATAAATCGGAACCGAACTTTGGCTACACCTTC
.	TRBD1	TRBV6-1	TRBJ1-1	CASRRDSLNTEAFF	TGTGCCAGCAGACGGGACAGTTTGAACACTGAAGCTTTCTTT
.	.	TRBV28	TRBJ1-1	CASNSNTEAFF	TGTGCCAGCAATTCGAACACTGAAGCTTTCTTT
.	TRBD1	TRBV11-2	TRBJ1-2	CASSLDREHGYTF	TGTGCCAGCAGCTTGGACAGGGAACATGGCTACACCTTC
.	.	TRBV11-2	TRBJ1-6	CASSPGGQSLHF	TGTGCCAGCAGCCCGGGGGGGCAGTCCCTCCACTTT
.	TRBD2	TRBV28	TRBJ2-7	CASTPPPGSGVYEQYF	TGTGCCAGCACTCCACCCCCAGGGAGCGGGGTCTACGAGCAGTACTTC
.	TRBD1	TRBV10-3	TRBJ2-3	CAYRGAGANTDTQYF	TGTGCCTACAGGGGCGCCGGTGCGAATACAGATACGCAGTATTTT
.	TRBD1	TRBV7-2	TRBJ1-2	CASSKGTDGYTF	TGTGCCAGCAGTAAAGGGACAGATGGCTACACCTTC
few	TRBD1	TRBV6-1	TRBJ1-5	CATTRGTGPNQPQHF	TGTGCCACCACCCGCGGGACAGGGCCTAATCAGCCCCAGCATTTT
.	.	TRBV4-3	TRBJ1-1	CASSQEPRVGSPPFF	TGCGCCAGCAGCCAAGAACCCCGCGTCGGGTCCCCGCCTTTCTTT
.	.	TRBV20-1	TRBJ1-4	CSASVEGLFF	TGCAGTGCTAGTGTCGAAGGACTGTTTTTT
medium-sized	TRBD2	TRBV7-3	TRBJ2-1	CASSLQYGLAANEQFF	TGTGCCAGCAGCTTACAGTACGGACTAGCGGCCAATGAGCAGTTCTTC
.	.	TRBV18	TRBJ1-5	CASSGFDNQPQHF	TGTGCCAGCTCAGGATTTGACAATCAGCCCCAGCATTTT
.	TRBD2	TRBV7-2	TRBJ2-5	CASSSRGLAGGPQTQYF	TGTGCCAGCAGCTCCCGGGGACTAGCGGGAGGGCCCCAGACCCAGTACTTC
.	.	TRBV27	TRBJ1-4	CASTFRPNEKLFF	TGTGCCAGCACTTTCAGACCCAATGAAAAACTGTTTTTT
few	.	TRBV20-1	TRBJ2-7	CSARDSGLSYEQYF	TGCAGTGCTAGAGATTCGGGACTCTCCTACGAGCAGTACTTC
few	.	TRBV20-1	TRBJ2-6	CSAPSGNPSGANVLTF	TGCAGTGCTCCCAGCGGTAACCCCTCTGGGGCCAACGTCCTGACTTTC
.	.	TRBV7-2	TRBJ1-3	CASSFVSQVAHTIYF	TGTGCCAGCAGCTTTGTATCACAGGTGGCACACACCATATATTTT
.	.	TRBV7-3	TRBJ2-2	CASSHMNGELFF	TGTGCCAGCAGCCACATGAACGGGGAGCTGTTTTTT
few	.	TRBV20-1	TRBJ2-1	CSVSLEQFF	TGCAGTGTTTCTCTAGAGCAGTTCTTC
.	TRBD1	TRBV7-2	TRBJ1-1	CASSGNRGRAAFF	TGTGCCAGCAGCGGAAACAGGGGGCGGGCGGCTTTCTTT
.	.	TRBV7-9	TRBJ2-5	CASSHGVRVPRRETQYF	TGTGCCAGCAGCCACGGAGTCCGAGTCCCCCGAAGGGAGACCCAGTACTTC